This T cell receptor (beta chain) was captured in a study of PD-L1 blockade in urothelial cancer listed by TCRdb under 2017. Study-wide context: Therapy was started at some point between 2012 and 2014 for all patients, and atezolizumab 1,200 mg was administered intravenously every 3 weeks. About 85% of the roughly 29 patients were males with bladder-origin urothelial cancer, and about 60% of the roughly 30 reported a prior smoking history. An ECOG performance status of 0 or 1 was recorded for the patients, and 0 to 3 prior chemotherapy regimens had been received by the patients. Blood samples were analyzed 3 weeks after the start of treatment (second dose) and 6 weeks after the start of treatment. Blood samples gave median yields of approximately 130,000 T cells and over 80,000 unique TCRs, along with a median clonality of 0.080. The study was an exploratory multi-omic analysis of somatic, immune and clinical correlates of response to PD-L1 blockade with atezolizumab in urothelial cancer. Pretreatment tumor samples and matched peripheral blood, collected serially before and after atezolizumab treatment, underwent TCR sequencing. Durable clinical benefit was defined as a progression-free survival longer than 6 months, and TCR features were additionally tested against progression-free survival and overall survival. Whole exome sequencing and RNA sequencing of pretreatment tumors were performed alongside TCR sequencing in the same patients. About 10 patients reached durable clinical benefit, while 15 to 20 patients did not. Pretreatment blood TCR-seq was available for 30 or so patients, at least one posttreatment blood collection was obtained for 25 or so patients, and tumor TCR-seq was available for 25 or so patients. Summary of the overall study and its limitations: Because of the small sample size (n ≈ 27) and the many exploratory analyses performed, the results are intended to be regarded as hypothesis-generating. Patients with durable benefit showed greater expansion of tumor-associated TCR clones in peripheral blood 3 weeks after starting treatment (n ≈ 22, p = 0.022). Improved progression-free and overall survival was associated with having pretreatment peripheral blood TCR clonality below the median.

Read against the paper, the sample's time point label means: peripheral blood 6 weeks after treatment start. A total of roughly 31 patients with locally advanced or metastatic urothelial carcinoma, treated at Memorial Sloan Kettering on a trial protocol, made up the cohort. Peripheral blood mononuclear cells were collected pretreatment and during treatment, with between 1 and 8 total time points per patient. The Qiagen DNeasy Blood extraction kit was used to purify genomic DNA from total PBMCs and from tumor samples. PBMCs were collected pretreatment and during treatment, and were isolated and stored as previously described. Synthetic TCR analog templates were spiked into each PCR so that absolute template abundance could be estimated from read counts. The immunoSEQ assay was used to amplify TCRbeta CDR3 regions from genomic DNA with bias-controlled V and J gene primers. Sequencing of rearranged TCRbeta segments was done at approximately 20X coverage. On the study's bioinformatics: Sequencing errors were corrected by clustering, and CDR3s were annotated against IMGT so that V, D and J genes could be assigned. Downstream analyses used only productive TCRbeta rearrangements, leaving out any out-of-frame or stop-codon sequences. To compute clonality, Shannon entropy was normalized by the log of the number of unique productive sequences and then subtracted from one. Fisher's exact test with Benjamini-Hochberg correction, at a threshold of adjusted p below 0.01, was used to find clones that differed between time points or between blood and tumor. The clones in this table, taken by TCRdb from immuneACCESS, are in-frame only. Not every clone is retained; where verified, under half of the shortfall comes from an unresolved V gene, and the cause of the rest is unknown. From that table come the V and J calls and clone size; the DNA was used to work out D and trimming. The sample data list more than 60,000 clones, and almost 90% of these were observed just once. The ten biggest clones cover roughly 10% of the sample.

The CDR3 sequence holds 14 residues, the cysteine and phenylalanine included. CDR3 DNA only is kept here, 42 bases in frame from base 1. Germline trimming: 9 bases from V, 5 bases from J; junction bases outside gene matches: 11. Reading the germline V gene (reference sequence) gives CDR1 MNHEY and CDR2 SMNVEV. Turning to this clone: Which antigen it targets is not known. The sample holds no much larger clone one base away, and base qualities are not on file.

In this chain, TRBV27 is recombined with TRBJ1-1, with 8 bases matching TRBD1. The receptor's source is a man aged 60 to 75 with urothelial cancer. The source was PBMCs, collected around atezolizumab (anti-PD-L1) treatment. The CDR3 protein is CASAKDRELTEAFF. In nucleotide form, the sequence is TGTGCCAGTGCAAAGGACAGGGAGTTAACTGAAGCTTTCTTT.